These 19 T cell receptor beta chains were all obtained from the same sample, sequenced in a study of cytomegalovirus exposure and HLA in healthy donors. A multiplex PCR was run with 60 Vbeta primers and 13 Jbeta primers. The method was immunoSEQ multiplex PCR; TCRdb's version includes in-frame clones alone and lacks a portion of them. Here the sample spans roughly 95,000 clones, roughly 82% being singletons. Sequences were obtained from PBMCs. These receptors all stem from a man in his thirties or forties in good health and CMV-seropositive.

The J gene is TRBJ1-2, the V gene TRBV2; D is ambiguous. Trimming removed 4 bases at V and 4 bases at J, with 13 bases between. The CDR3 has 14 residues. Germline assignment: CDR1 SNHLY and CDR2 FYNNEI. CDR3 amino acids: CASSARGSSYGYTF. In DNA, the CDR3 is TGTGCCAGCAGTGCGAGAGGGAGTAGCTATGGCTACACCTTC.

This sequence joins TRBV9 and TRBJ2-4; 8 bases map to TRBD2. The germline V gene encodes CDR1 SGDLS and CDR2 YYNGEE. CDR3 length equals 17 residues. V lost 0 bases to trimming and J lost 3 bases; unmatched junction nucleotides: 8. CDR3 sequence (DNA): TGTGCCAGCAGCGTAGACGAGGCGGGGGGTTTCAAAAACATTCAGTACTTC. The encoded protein is CASSVDEAGGFKNIQYF.

The chain combines TRBV5-1 with TRBJ2-1; the match to TRBD2 covers 8 bases. With 6 bases clipped from V and 4 bases from J, the junction kept 6 bases outside the gene matches. CDR1 SGHRS and CDR2 YFSETQ come from the germline V gene. This CDR3 is 14 amino acids long. In nucleotides, the CDR3 is TGCGCCAGCACTCCGGGACTAGTGTACAATGAGCAGTTCTTC. As protein: CASTPGLVYNEQFF.

The chain combines TRBV19 with TRBJ2-6; D unclear. Germline V lookup: CDR1 LNHDA, CDR2 SQIVND (reference sequence). The V and J ends lost 9 bases and 0 bases respectively, with 9 bases between them. CDR3 length: 14 residues. CDR3 sequence (DNA): TGTGCCAGGAGCCACAGCTCTGGGGCCAACGTCCTGACTTTC. Translating it yields CARSHSSGANVLTF.

This clone turned up a few times. The chain joins TRBV13 to TRBJ2-7; TRBD2 is a possible D gene (6 bases). This CDR3 is built from 15 residues. Trimming took 1 base from V and 1 from J, leaving 11 bases between them. CDR1 is PRHDT and CDR2 is FYEKMQ in the germline V gene (reference sequence). The CDR3 sequence is CASSLAREPSYEQYF. DNA for the CDR3: TGTGCCAGCAGCTTAGCCCGGGAGCCATCCTACGAGCAGTACTTC.

The rearrangement links TRBV5-1 to TRBJ2-1; 14 nucleotides align to TRBD2. The V segment lost 4 bases and the J segment 1 base; nucleotides outside the gene matches: 7. Germline V gives CDR1 SGHRS, CDR2 YFSETQ. CDR3 length equals 18 residues. The CDR3 here is CASSPGLAGVESYNEQFF. The CDR3 DNA reads as TGCGCCAGCAGCCCGGGACTAGCGGGAGTAGAGTCCTACAATGAGCAGTTCTTC.

This chain links TRBV7-2 with TRBJ2-3; D is perhaps TRBD2 (6 bases). The CDR3 runs to 17 residues. Germline V gives CDR1 SGHTA, CDR2 FQGNSA. V lost 2 bases and J lost 0, with 15 bases in between. CDR3 DNA sequence: TGTGCCAGCAGCTTAACTTTTGCGGGAAAGAGCACAGATACGCAGTATTTT. Translation gives CASSLTFAGKSTDTQYF.

The chain combines TRBV5-6 with TRBJ2-5; 8 bases agree with TRBD2. The CDR3 runs to 18 residues. With V trimmed by 3 bases and J by 0 bases, 13 bases remained unmatched. Germline assignment: CDR1 SGHDT and CDR2 YYEEEE. The CDR3 region is CASSSPTSVPSYQETQYF. The CDR3 coding sequence is TGTGCCAGCAGCTCTCCGACTAGCGTGCCTTCGTACCAAGAGACCCAGTACTTC.

This clone was recorded once. The V and J genes are TRBV20-1 and TRBJ1-1, with D maybe TRBD1 (5 bases). The V end was cut by 3 bases, the J end by 6 bases, with 8 bases between. This CDR3 has 11 amino acids. The germline CDR1 and CDR2 sequences are DFQATT and SNEGSKA (reference sequence). The DNA of the CDR3 is TGCAGTGCTAGCGGGGGAGCTGAAGCTTTCTTT. Translated: CSASGGAEAFF.

This clone was observed a handful of times. The rearrangement joins TRBV30 to TRBJ1-1, with 8 positions matching TRBD1. There are 14 residues in the CDR3. In germline, CDR1 is GTSNPN, CDR2 SVGIG (reference sequence). The J segment lost 10 bases and the V segment lost 6 bases, leaving 16 bases of the junction unmatched. Here the CDR3 reads CACGPALQGVVAFF. Here the CDR3 DNA reads TGTGCCTGTGGACCCGCCCTACAGGGGGTTGTAGCTTTCTTT.

The chain links TRBV29-1 to TRBJ2-7, with D uncertain. Germline V gene lookup returns CDR1 SQVTM and CDR2 ANQGSEA. V lost 2 bases and J 6 bases, leaving 8 bases between the germline ends. The CDR3 has 11 amino acids. The CDR3 DNA follows: TGCAGCGTTGAACAATCGGGCGAGCAGTACTTC. Its translation is CSVEQSGEQYF.

This chain uses TRBV27 with TRBJ2-1; 11 bases line up with TRBD2. Germline lookup yields CDR1 MNHEY and CDR2 SMNVEV (reference sequence). Trimming took 6 bases from V and 6 from J; bases not matched to a gene: 10. The CDR3 is 16 amino acids. The CDR3 reads CASSPPTSGIGNEQFF. The CDR3, as DNA: TGTGCCAGCAGCCCACCGACTAGCGGGATAGGCAATGAGCAGTTCTTC.

This clone was seen many times. The chain combines TRBV7-9 with TRBJ2-7, with D perhaps matching TRBD2 (5 bases). Per the germline V gene, CDR1 is SEHNR and CDR2 is FQNEAQ (reference sequence). Trimming removed 3 bases from V and 7 bases from J, with 16 bases in between. This CDR3 contains 14 residues. CDR3 loop: CASSFGVVSGEQYF. For the CDR3, the DNA is TGTGCCAGCAGCTTTGGGGTGGTATCGGGGGAGCAGTACTTC.

This clone was seen more than once but under ten times. The J gene is TRBJ1-4, the V gene TRBV5-1, with TRBD1 matching 7 bases. The CDR3 is 18 amino acids. Germline-derived CDR1 and CDR2 are SGHRS and YFSETQ. Germline trimming cut 4 bases from V and 1 base from J; bases unmatched to any gene: 13. In DNA, the CDR3 is TGCGCCAGCAGCCTCGGACAAGGGGGCGCTGGAACTAATGAAAAACTGTTTTTT. Translation: CASSLGQGGAGTNEKLFF.

This clone was seen a single time. This chain uses TRBV5-1 with TRBJ2-5; maybe TRBD1 (6 bases). The CDR3 is 14 amino acids. Germline CDR1 SGHRS, CDR2 YFSETQ. Deletions cut 3 bases from V and 4 bases from J, with 13 bases between. CDR3: CASSSDSQVETQYF. The CDR3 DNA reads TGCGCCAGCAGCTCGGACAGCCAGGTAGAGACCCAGTACTTC.

The chain carries TRBV6-1 and TRBJ2-4; the D is unclear. Trimming left V 7 bases short and J 0 bases short, with 10 bases between. Germline V gene sequence: CDR1 MNHNS, CDR2 SASEGT. This CDR3 has 14 amino acids. The CDR3: CASTGPLAKNIQYF. DNA for the CDR3: TGTGCCAGCACTGGCCCGTTAGCCAAAAACATTCAGTACTTC.

This clone was detected a few times. J is TRBJ1-4 and V is TRBV6-5; a possible D gene is TRBD1 (5 bases). CDR3 length: 14 amino acids. V lost 5 bases, J lost 1 base, and 8 bases lay in between. Germline values: CDR1 MNHEY, CDR2 SVGAGI. CDR3 in DNA: TGTGCCAGCAGTATAGGGGTAACTAATGAAAAACTGTTTTTT. This encodes CASSIGVTNEKLFF.

J is TRBJ1-1 and V is TRBV11-3; 7 nucleotides match TRBD1. The CDR3 consists of 14 residues. V dropped 5 bases and J dropped 3; count of bases not matched to a gene: 6. Germline V CDR1 and CDR2: SGHNT, YENEEA. CDR3 in amino acids: CASSHRGGDTEAFF. DNA of the CDR3: TGTGCCAGCAGCCACAGGGGCGGTGACACTGAAGCTTTCTTT.

V is TRBV9 and J is TRBJ2-7, with 8 nucleotides matching TRBD1. The CDR3 length is 14 residues. V lost 2 bases and J lost 7; bases outside the gene matches: 8. Germline CDR1 and CDR2: SGDLS and YYNGEE. CDR3 loop: CASSVATGAPEQYF. The CDR3 nucleotides are TGTGCCAGCAGCGTCGCGACAGGGGCGCCAGAGCAGTACTTC.